This TCR beta chain was sequenced during a study of T-cell reconstitution after alpha-beta-depleted transplantation in children. TCRbeta library preparation incorporated unique molecular identifiers. TCRdb reprocessed the PCR reads with MiXCR, giving one entry per CDR3 protein. The sample holds about 640,000 distinct CDR3 sequences, 16% seen once. The J segment lost 9 bases and the V segment lost 0 bases, leaving 0 bases of the junction unmatched. Germline assignment: CDR1 KGHDR and CDR2 SFDVKD. The CDR3 covers 14 residues. This clonotype came up a few times. The TCR comes from a human donor who donated a stem cell graft to a child with acute myeloid leukemia. The material sequenced was PBMCs from the stem cell graft donor, taken from the stem cell graft. This chain links TRBV24-1 with TRBJ2-1; 11 bases align to TRBD2. The CDR3 nucleotides read TGTGCCACCAGTGATTTGACTAGCGGGAGTGAGCAGTTCTTC. It translates to CATSDLTSGSEQFF.